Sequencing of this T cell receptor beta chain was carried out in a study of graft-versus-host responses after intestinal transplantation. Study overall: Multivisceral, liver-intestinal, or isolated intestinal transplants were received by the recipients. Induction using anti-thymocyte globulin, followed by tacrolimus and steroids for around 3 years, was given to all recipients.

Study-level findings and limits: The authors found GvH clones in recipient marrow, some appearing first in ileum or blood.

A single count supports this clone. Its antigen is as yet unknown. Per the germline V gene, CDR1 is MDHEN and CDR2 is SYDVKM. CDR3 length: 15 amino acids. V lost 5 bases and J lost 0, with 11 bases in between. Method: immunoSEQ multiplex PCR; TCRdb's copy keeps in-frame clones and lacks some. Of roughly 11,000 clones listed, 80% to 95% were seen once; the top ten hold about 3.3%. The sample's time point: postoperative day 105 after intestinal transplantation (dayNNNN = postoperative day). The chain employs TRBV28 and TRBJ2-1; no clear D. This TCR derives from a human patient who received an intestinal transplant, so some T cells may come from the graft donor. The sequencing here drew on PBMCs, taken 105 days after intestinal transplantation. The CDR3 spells CASSLTQDSYNEQFF. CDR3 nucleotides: TGTGCCAGCAGTCTGACCCAGGACTCCTACAATGAGCAGTTCTTC. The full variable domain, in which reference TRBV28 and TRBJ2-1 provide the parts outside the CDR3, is DVKVTQSSRYLVKRTGEKVFLECVQDMDHENMFWYRQDPGLGLRLIYFSYDVKMKEKGDIPEGYSVSREKKERFSLILESASTNQTSMYLCASSLTQDSYNEQFFGPGTRLTVL.